Below are 2 T cell receptor beta chains sequenced from a single sample in a study of blood T cell repertoires in COVID-19 (dated by TCRdb to the early 2020s). The library was produced with the immunoSEQ multiplex PCR assay. The immuneACCESS repertoire file appears here via TCRdb, limited to in-frame rearrangements. These files lack a portion of the clones; in checked studies, under half of the deficit traces to unresolved V genes, and the cause of the others is not known. Here the sample has just over 300,000 clones; around 89% occur a single time. The leading ten clones occupy approximately 4% of the sample. Material: PBMCs or T cells enriched from blood (not recorded which). The receptors derive from a woman aged 18-29 years with acute COVID-19.

This clone was seen a single time. V is TRBV24-1 and J is TRBJ2-1; a weak D match, TRBD2 (5 bases). The CDR3 spans 12 residues. Germline V gives CDR1 KGHDR, CDR2 SFDVKD. Between the trimmed V and J ends, which lost 8 bases and 7 bases, there was a span of 11 bases. The CDR3 loop reads CATNIGGNEQFF. In DNA, the CDR3 is TGTGCCACCAATATAGGAGGAAATGAGCAGTTCTTC.

This rearrangement joins TRBV2 to TRBJ2-5, with 8 bases aligning to TRBD1. V was pared by 2 bases and J by 6 bases, with 5 bases of the junction left unmatched. Germline assignment: CDR1 SNHLY and CDR2 FYNNEI. This CDR3 spans 14 amino acids. The CDR3 DNA sequence: TGTGCCAGCAGTGAATTCGGACAGGGTCAGACCCAGTACTTC. It codes for CASSEFGQGQTQYF.